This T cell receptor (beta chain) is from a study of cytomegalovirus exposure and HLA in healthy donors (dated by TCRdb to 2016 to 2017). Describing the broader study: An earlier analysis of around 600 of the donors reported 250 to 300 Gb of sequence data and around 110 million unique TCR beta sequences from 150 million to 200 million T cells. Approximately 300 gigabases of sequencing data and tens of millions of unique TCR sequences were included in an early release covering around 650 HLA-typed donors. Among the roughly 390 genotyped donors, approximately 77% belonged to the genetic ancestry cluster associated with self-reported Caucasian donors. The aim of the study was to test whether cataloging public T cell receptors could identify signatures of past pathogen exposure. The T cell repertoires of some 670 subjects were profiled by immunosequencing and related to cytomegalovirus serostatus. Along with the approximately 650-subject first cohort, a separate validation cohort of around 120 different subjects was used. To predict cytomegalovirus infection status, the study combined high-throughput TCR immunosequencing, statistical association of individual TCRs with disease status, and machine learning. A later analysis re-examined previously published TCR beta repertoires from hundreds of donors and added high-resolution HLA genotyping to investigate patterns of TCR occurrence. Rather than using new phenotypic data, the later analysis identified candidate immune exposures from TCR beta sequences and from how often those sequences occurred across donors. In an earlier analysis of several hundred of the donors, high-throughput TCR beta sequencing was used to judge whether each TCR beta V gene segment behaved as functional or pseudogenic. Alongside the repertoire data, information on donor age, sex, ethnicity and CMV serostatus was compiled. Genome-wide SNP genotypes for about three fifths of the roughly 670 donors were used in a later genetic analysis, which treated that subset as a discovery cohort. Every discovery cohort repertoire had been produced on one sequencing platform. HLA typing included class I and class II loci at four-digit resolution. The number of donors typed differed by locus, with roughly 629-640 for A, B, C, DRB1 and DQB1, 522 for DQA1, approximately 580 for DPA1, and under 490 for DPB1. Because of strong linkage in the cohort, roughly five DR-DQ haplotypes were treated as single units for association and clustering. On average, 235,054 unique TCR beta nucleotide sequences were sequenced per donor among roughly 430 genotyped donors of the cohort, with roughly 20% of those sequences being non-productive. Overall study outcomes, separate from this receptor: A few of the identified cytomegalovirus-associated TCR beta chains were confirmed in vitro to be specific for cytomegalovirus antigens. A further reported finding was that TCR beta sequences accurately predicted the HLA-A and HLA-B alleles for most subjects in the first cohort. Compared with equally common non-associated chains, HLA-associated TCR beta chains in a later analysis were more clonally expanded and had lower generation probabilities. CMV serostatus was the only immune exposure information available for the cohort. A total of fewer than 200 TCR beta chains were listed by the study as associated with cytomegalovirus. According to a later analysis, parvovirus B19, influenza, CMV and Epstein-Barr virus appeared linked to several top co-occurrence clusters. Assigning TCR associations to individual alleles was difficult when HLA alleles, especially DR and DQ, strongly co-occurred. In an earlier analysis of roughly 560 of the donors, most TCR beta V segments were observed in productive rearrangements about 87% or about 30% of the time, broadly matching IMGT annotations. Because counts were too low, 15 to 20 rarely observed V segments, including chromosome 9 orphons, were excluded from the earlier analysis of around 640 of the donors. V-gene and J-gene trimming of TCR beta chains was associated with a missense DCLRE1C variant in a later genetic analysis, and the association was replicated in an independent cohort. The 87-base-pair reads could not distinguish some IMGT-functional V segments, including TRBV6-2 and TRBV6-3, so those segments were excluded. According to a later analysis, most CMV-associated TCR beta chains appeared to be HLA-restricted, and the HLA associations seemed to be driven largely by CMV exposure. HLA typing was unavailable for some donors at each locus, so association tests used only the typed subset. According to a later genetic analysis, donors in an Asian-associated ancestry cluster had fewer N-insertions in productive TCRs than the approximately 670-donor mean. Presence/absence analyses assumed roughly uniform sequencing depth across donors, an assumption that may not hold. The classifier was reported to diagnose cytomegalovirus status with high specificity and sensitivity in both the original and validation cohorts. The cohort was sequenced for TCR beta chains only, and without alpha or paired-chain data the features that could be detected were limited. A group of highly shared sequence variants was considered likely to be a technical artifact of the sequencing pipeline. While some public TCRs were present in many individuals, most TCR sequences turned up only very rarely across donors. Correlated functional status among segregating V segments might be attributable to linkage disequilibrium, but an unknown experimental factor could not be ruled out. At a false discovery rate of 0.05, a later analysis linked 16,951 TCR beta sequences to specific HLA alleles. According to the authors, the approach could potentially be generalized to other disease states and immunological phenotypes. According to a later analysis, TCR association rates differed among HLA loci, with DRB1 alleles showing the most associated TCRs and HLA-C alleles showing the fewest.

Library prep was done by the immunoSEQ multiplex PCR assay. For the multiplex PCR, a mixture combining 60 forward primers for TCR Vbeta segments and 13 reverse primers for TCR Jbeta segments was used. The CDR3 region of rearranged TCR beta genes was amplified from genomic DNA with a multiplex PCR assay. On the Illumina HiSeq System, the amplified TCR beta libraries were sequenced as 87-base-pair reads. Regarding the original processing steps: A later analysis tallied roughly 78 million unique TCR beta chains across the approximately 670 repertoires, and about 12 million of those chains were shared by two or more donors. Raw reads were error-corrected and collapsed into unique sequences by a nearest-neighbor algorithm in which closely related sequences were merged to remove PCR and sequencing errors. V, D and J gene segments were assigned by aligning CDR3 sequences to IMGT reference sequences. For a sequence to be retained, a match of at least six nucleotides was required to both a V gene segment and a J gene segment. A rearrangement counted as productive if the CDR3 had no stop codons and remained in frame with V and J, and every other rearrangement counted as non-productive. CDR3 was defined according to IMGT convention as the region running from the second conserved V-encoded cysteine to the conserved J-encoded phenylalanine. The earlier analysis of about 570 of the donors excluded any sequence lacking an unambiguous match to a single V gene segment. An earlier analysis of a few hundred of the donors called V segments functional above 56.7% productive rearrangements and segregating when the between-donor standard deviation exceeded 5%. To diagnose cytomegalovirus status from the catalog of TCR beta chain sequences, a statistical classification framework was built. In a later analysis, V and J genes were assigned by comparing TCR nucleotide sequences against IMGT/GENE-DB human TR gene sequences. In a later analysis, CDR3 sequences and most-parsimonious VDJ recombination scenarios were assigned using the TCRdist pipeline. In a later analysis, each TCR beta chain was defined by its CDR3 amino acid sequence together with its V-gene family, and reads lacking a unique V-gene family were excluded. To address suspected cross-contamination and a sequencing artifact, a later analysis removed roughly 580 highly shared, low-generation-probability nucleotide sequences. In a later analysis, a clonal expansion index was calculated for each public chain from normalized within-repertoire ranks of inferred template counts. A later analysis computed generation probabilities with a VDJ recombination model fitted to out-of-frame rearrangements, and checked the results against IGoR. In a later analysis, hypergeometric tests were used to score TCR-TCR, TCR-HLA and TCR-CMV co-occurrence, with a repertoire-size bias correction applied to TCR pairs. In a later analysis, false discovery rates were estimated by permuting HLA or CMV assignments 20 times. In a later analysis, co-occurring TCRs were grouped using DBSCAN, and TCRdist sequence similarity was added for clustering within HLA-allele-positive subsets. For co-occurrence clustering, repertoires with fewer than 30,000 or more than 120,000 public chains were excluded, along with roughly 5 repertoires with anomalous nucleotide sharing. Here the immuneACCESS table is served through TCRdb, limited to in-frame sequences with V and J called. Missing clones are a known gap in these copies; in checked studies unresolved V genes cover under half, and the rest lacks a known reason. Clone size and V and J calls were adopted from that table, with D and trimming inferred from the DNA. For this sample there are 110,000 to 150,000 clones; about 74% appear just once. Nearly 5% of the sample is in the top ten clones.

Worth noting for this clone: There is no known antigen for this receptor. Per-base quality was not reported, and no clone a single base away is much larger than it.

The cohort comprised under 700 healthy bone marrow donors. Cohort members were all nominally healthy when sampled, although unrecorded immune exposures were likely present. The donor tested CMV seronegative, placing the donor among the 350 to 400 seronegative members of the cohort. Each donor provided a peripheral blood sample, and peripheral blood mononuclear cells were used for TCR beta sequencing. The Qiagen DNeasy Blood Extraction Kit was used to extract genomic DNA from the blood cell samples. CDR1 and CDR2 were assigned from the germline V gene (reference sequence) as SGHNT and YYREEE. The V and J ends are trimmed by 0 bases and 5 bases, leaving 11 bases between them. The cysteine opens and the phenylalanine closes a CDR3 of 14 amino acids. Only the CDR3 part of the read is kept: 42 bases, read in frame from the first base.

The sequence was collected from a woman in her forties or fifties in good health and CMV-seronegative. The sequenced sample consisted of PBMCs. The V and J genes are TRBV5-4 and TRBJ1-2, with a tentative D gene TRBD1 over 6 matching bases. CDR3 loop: CASSLGRQDYGYTF. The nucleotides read TGTGCCAGCAGCTTGGGTCGACAGGATTATGGCTACACCTTC.